Presented here are 14 T cell receptor beta chains from one specimen sequenced in a study of OX40 agonist ivuxolimab in advanced cancers. The protocol was immunoSEQ multiplex PCR, while the TCRdb copy is restricted to in-frame clones and leaves out a portion. The repertoire holds some 84,000 clones, with 80% to 90% as singletons. Specimen: CD4+ or CD8+ T cells sorted from blood, collected in a trial of the OX40 agonist ivuxolimab. The origin of the receptors is an adult with an advanced solid tumor such as melanoma, head and neck, liver or kidney cancer.

The CDR3 sequence: CASSPRTDSYTEAFF. The DNA for the CDR3 is TGTGCCAGCTCACCTAGGACAGATTCCTACACTGAAGCTTTCTTT. The rearrangement joins TRBV18 to TRBJ1-1; perhaps TRBD1 as D (6 bases). The CDR3 has 15 amino acids. The ends were cut back, 3 bases at V and 3 bases at J, with 14 bases in the middle. Germline V gives CDR1 KGHSH, CDR2 LQKENI. Combining the CDR3 with reference TRBV18 and TRBJ1-1 gives the whole variable domain NAGVMQNPRHLVRRRGQEARLRCSPMKGHSHVYWYRQLPEEGLKFMVYLQKENIIDESGMPKERFSAEFPKEGPSILRIQQVVRGDSAAYFCASSPRTDSYTEAFFGQGTRLTVV.

The genes are TRBV7-8 and TRBJ2-7, with D unresolved. The V gene lost 5 bases and the J gene lost 5 bases, with 19 bases spanning the gap. Germline V gives CDR1 SGHVS, CDR2 FQNEAQ. CDR3 length equals 15 residues. The DNA for the CDR3 is TGTGCCAGCAGCACGTACGGTCCAGGAGCCAACGAGCAGTACTTC. It is translated as CASSTYGPGANEQYF.

This clone was counted only a few times. The rearrangement uses TRBV6-1 and TRBJ2-7, with 7 bases fitting TRBD2. Germline V gene sequence: CDR1 MNHNS, CDR2 SASEGT. The CDR3 runs 12 residues. With V trimmed by 7 bases and J by 4 bases, 4 bases remained unmatched. As DNA, the CDR3 is TGTGCCAGCATGGGGGGGAGATACGAGCAGTACGTC. It yields the protein CASMGGRYEQYV.

V gene TRBV5-5 combines with J gene TRBJ2-5; possibly TRBD1 for D (5 bases). CDR3 length: 16 residues. V was clipped by 4 bases and J by 4 bases, with 20 bases between them. The germline gives CDR1 SGHKS, CDR2 YYEKEE (reference sequence). CDR3 sequence: CASSPSLRGQGETQYF. The DNA of the CDR3 is TGTGCCAGCAGCCCATCACTAAGGGGTCAGGGAGAGACCCAGTACTTC.

This rearrangement joins TRBV19 to TRBJ1-1; D is unresolved. The germline V and J ends were trimmed by 3 bases and 2 bases, with 13 bases remaining between them. From germline, CDR1 is LNHDA and CDR2 SQIVND (reference sequence). CDR3 size: 15 residues. CDR3 nucleotides: TGTGCCAGTAGTATTTGGGGTCCCCTTAACACTGAAGCTTTCTTT. Its translation: CASSIWGPLNTEAFF.

V gene TRBV27 combines with J gene TRBJ1-6; tentatively, D is TRBD1 (6 bases). Trimming left V 6 bases short and J 10 bases short, with 16 bases between. The CDR3 sequence is 14 residues long. Germline V gene data show CDR1 as MNHEY and CDR2 as SMNVEV (reference sequence). The CDR3 DNA sequence: TGTGCCAGCAGCAGAGGGGGATATGGATCACCCCTCCACTTT. This gives the protein CASSRGGYGSPLHF.

The chain joins TRBV18 to TRBJ1-5, with no clear D. The CDR3 extends over 14 amino acids. With 6 bases removed from V and 3 bases from J, the gap between germline ends came to 12 bases. In germline, CDR1 is KGHSH, CDR2 LQKENI. The CDR3 loop reads CASSPTDLNQPQHF. CDR3 bases: TGTGCCAGCTCCCCAACAGACCTCAATCAGCCCCAGCATTTT.

V and J are TRBV2 and TRBJ1-1; D perhaps matches TRBD1 (6 bases). The ends were cut back, 3 bases at V and 0 bases at J, with 11 bases in the middle. Germline V gene sequence: CDR1 SNHLY, CDR2 FYNNEI. The CDR3 is 15 amino acids. CDR3 DNA: TGTGCCAGCAGTGACCAGGACAGCCTGAACACTGAAGCTTTCTTT. Residues: CASSDQDSLNTEAFF.

This sequence joins TRBV18 and TRBJ2-7; D is unresolved. CDR3 size: 12 residues. V lost 3 bases and J lost 5, with 8 bases in between. CDR1 is KGHSH and CDR2 is LQKENI in the germline V gene. The CDR3 DNA is TGTGCCAGCTCACCCAGTCGCGACGAGCAGTACTTC. This codes for CASSPSRDEQYF. The full variable domain, its missing parts supplied by reference TRBV18 and TRBJ2-7, is NAGVMQNPRHLVRRRGQEARLRCSPMKGHSHVYWYRQLPEEGLKFMVYLQKENIIDESGMPKERFSAEFPKEGPSILRIQQVVRGDSAAYFCASSPSRDEQYFGPGTRLTVT.

This clone showed up just once. This chain connects TRBV29-1 to TRBJ1-1; D uncertain. Trimming took off 7 bases at V and 4 bases at J, with 10 bases between the two ends. The CDR3 is made up of 11 amino acids. Looked up from germline, CDR1 is SQVTM and CDR2 is ANQGSEA. For the CDR3, the DNA is TGCAGCGGCGAAGGGCGCACTGAAGCTTTCTTT. Translated, it gives CSGEGRTEAFF.

The rearrangement uses TRBV5-8 and TRBJ1-3, with 9 nucleotides matching TRBD1. The germline CDR1 and CDR2 sequences are SGHTS and YDEGEE. The CDR3 runs 16 residues. Trimming removed 6 bases from V and 3 bases from J; junction bases left unmatched: 10. In nucleotides, the CDR3 is TGTGCCAGCATCCACCCAACGGACAGGGGTGGAAACACCATATATTTT. It yields the protein CASIHPTDRGGNTIYF.

The V gene is TRBV28, the J gene TRBJ2-7, with D perhaps matching TRBD1 (6 bases). V dropped 7 bases and J dropped 5 bases, with 18 bases sitting between them. This CDR3 is 14 amino acids long. Looked up from germline, CDR1 is MDHEN and CDR2 is SYDVKM. The CDR3 DNA sequence: TGTGCCAGCAATACCCAGGGGCGAACTCACGAGCAGTACTTC. The encoded protein is CASNTQGRTHEQYF.

The chain links TRBV18 to TRBJ1-1; D uncertain. Trimming took off 0 bases at V and 6 bases at J, with 11 bases between the two ends. The CDR3 totals 14 residues. CDR1 is KGHSH and CDR2 is LQKENI in the germline V gene. The CDR3 nucleotides read TGTGCCAGCTCACCACCGTTCGGGTTCTCTGAAGCTTTCTTT. Its translation: CASSPPFGFSEAFF.

This clone has just a few counts. This chain uses TRBV4-3 with TRBJ1-3; 11 positions agree with TRBD1. Germline CDR1 LGHNA, CDR2 YSLEER. This CDR3 contains 14 residues. J lost 7 bases, V lost 8 bases, and 7 bases had no gene match. This CDR3 reads CASRGQGVSNTIYF. CDR3 coding DNA: TGCGCCAGCCGGGGACAGGGGGTTTCGAACACCATATATTTT.